This entry is about one TCR beta chain. This entry belongs to a study of blood T cell repertoires in COVID-19. Cohort placement rested on clinical history that participants reported themselves. Participants classified as exposed had met a COVID-19 case within 2 weeks before study entry. TCRdb's table, derived via immunoSEQ multiplex PCR, lists solely in-frame clones and lacks some. The table has fewer than 250,000 clones, just under 90% seen once. CDR3 length: 15 residues. V was cut by 5 bases and J by 5 bases, with 18 bases left in between. From germline, CDR1 is PRHDT and CDR2 FYEKMQ (reference sequence).

The sequenced sample was PBMCs or T cells enriched from blood (not recorded which). The chain uses TRBV13 and TRBJ1-2; D perhaps matches TRBD1 (5 bases). This clonotype originated in a man between 45 and 60 years old who had been exposed to COVID-19. For the CDR3, the DNA is TGTGCCAGCAGCCAACCCCGGGGGGGGTCGTATGGCTACACCTTC. Translation: CASSQPRGGSYGYTF. Variable domain in full (rest from reference TRBV13 and TRBJ1-2): AAGVIQSPRHLIKEKRETATLKCYPIPRHDTVYWYQQGPGQDPQFLISFYEKMQSDKGSIPDRFSAQQFSDYHSELNMSSLELGDSALYFCASSQPRGGSYGYTFGSGTRLTVV.